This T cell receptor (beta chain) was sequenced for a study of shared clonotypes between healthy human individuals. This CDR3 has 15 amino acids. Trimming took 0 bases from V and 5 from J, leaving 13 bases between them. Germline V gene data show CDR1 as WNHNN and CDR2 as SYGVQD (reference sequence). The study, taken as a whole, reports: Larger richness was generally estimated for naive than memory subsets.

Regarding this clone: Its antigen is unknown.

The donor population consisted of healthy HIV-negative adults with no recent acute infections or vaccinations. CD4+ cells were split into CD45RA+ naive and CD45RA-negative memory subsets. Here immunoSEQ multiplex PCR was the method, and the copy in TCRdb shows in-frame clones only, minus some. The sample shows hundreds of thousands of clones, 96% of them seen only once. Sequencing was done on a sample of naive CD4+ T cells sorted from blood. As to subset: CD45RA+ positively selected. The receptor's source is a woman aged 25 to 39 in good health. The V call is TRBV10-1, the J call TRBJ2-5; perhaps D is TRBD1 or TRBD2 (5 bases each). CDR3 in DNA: TGCGCCAGCAGTGAGTCGGAGGCAGGGACGGAGACCCAGTACTTC. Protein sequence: CASSESEAGTETQYF.